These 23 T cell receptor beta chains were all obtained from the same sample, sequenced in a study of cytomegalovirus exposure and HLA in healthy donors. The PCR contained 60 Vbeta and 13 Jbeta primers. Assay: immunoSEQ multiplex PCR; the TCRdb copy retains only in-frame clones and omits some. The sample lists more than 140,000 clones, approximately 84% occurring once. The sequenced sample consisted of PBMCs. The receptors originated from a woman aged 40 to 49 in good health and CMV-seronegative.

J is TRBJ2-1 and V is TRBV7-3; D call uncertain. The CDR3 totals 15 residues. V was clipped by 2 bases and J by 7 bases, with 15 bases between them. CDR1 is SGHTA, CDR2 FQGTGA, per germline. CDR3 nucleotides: TGTGCCAGCAGCTTAGAAGGCAGGTCGTGGAATGAGCAGTTCTTC. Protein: CASSLEGRSWNEQFF. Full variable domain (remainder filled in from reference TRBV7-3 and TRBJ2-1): GAGVSQTPSNKVTEKGKYVELRCDPISGHTALYWYRQSLGQGPEFLIYFQGTGAADDSGLPNDRFFAVRPEGSVSTLKIQRTERGDSAVYLCASSLEGRSWNEQFFGPGTRLTVL.

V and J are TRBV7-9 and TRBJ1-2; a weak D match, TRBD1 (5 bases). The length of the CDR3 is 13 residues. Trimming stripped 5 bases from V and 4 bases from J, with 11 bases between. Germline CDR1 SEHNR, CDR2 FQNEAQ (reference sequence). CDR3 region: CASSQWQGYGYTF. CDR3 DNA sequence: TGTGCCAGCAGCCAGTGGCAGGGCTATGGCTACACCTTC.

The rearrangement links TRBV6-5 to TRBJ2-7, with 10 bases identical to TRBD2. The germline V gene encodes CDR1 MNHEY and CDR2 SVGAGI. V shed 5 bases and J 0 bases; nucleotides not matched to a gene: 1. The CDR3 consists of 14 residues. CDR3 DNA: TGTGCCAGCAGTAGGACTAGCGGCTCCTACGAGCAGTACTTC. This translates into CASSRTSGSYEQYF.

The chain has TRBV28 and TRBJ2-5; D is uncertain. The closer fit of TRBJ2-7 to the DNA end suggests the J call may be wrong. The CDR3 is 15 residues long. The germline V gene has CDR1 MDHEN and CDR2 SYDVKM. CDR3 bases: TGTGCCAGCAGTTTAGGAGCTACGAGCTCCTACGAGCAGTACTTC. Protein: CASSLGATSSYEQYF.

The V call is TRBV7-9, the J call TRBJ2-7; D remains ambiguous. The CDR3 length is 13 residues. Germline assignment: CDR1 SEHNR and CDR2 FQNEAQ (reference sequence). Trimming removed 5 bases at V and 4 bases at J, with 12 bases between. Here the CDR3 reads CASSPTTRYEQYF. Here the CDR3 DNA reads TGTGCCAGCAGCCCCACGACAAGATACGAGCAGTACTTC.

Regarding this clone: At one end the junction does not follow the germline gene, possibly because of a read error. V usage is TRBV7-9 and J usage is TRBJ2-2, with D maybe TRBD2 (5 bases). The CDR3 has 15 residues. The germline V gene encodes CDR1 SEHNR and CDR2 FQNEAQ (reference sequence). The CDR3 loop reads CASSFHRTNTGEPFF. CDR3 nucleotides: TGTGCCAGCAGCTTCCACCGTACGAACACCGGGGAGCCGTTTTTT.

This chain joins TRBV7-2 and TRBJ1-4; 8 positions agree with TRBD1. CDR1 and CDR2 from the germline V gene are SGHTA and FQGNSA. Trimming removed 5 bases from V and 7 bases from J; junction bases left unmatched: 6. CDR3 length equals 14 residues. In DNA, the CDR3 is TGTGCCAGCAGCCCAGACAGGGGCGGTGAAAAACTGTTTTTT. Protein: CASSPDRGGEKLFF. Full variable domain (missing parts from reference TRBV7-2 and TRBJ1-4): GAGVSQSPSNKVTEKGKDVELRCDPISGHTALYWYRQSLGQGLEFLIYFQGNSAPDKSGLPSDRFSAERTGGSVSTLTIQRTQQEDSAVYLCASSPDRGGEKLFFGSGTQLSVL.

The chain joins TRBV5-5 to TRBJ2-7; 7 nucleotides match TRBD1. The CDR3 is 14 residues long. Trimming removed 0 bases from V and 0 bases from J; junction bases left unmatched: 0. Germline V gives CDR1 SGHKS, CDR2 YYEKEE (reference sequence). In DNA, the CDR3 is TGTGCCAGCAGCTTGGAGGGGGCCTCCTACGAGCAGTACTTC. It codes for CASSLEGASYEQYF.

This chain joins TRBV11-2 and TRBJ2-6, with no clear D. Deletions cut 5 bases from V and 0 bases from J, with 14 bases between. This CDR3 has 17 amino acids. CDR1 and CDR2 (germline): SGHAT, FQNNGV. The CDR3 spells CASSPRVVSSGANVLTF. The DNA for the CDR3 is TGTGCCAGCAGCCCCCGGGTGGTATCCTCTGGGGCCAACGTCCTGACTTTC.

The CDR3 loop is CASSVTPQGQPQHF. CDR3 nucleotide sequence: TGTGCCAGCAGTGTCACCCCCCAGGGGCAGCCCCAGCATTTT. The chain has TRBV6-5 and TRBJ1-5; possibly TRBD1 for D (6 bases). The V end was cut by 5 bases, the J end by 7 bases, with 15 bases between. CDR3 length equals 14 residues. The V gene's germline CDR1 is MNHEY and CDR2 SVGAGI.

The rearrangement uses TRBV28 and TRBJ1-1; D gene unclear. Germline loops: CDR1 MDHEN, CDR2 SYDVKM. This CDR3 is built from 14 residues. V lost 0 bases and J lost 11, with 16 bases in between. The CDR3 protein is CASSLWQAPVRAFF. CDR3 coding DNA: TGTGCCAGCAGTTTATGGCAGGCCCCAGTCAGGGCTTTCTTT.

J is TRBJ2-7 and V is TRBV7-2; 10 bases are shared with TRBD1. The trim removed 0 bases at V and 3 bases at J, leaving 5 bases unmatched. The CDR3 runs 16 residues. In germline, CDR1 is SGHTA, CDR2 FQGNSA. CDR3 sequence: CASSLAMTGGLYEQYF. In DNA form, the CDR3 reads TGTGCCAGCAGCTTAGCAATGACAGGGGGCCTCTACGAGCAGTACTTC. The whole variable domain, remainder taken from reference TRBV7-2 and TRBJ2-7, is GAGVSQSPSNKVTEKGKDVELRCDPISGHTALYWYRQSLGQGLEFLIYFQGNSAPDKSGLPSDRFSAERTGGSVSTLTIQRTQQEDSAVYLCASSLAMTGGLYEQYFGPGTRLTVT.

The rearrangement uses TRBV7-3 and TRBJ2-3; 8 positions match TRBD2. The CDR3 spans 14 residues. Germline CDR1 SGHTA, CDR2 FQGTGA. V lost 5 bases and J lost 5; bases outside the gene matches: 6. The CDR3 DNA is TGTGCCAGCAGCCCCAGCGGGAGCGGAGATACGCAGTATTTT. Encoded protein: CASSPSGSGDTQYF.

The CDR3 coding sequence is TGTGCCAGCAGCGGTAGCGGGAGAATATCCTACAATGAGCAGTTCTTC. It is translated as CASSGSGRISYNEQFF. The gene calls are TRBV5-6 and TRBJ2-1; 9 bases align to TRBD2. J lost 1 base, V lost 4 bases, and 6 bases had no gene match. Germline V gives CDR1 SGHDT, CDR2 YYEEEE. The CDR3 loop spans 16 amino acids.

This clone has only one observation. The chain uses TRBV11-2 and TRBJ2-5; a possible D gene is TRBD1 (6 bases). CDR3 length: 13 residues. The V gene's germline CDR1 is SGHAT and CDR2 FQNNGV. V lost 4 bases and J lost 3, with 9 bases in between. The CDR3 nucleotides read TGTGCCAGCAGCTCCTACAGGGAAGAGACCCAGTACTTC. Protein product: CASSSYREETQYF.

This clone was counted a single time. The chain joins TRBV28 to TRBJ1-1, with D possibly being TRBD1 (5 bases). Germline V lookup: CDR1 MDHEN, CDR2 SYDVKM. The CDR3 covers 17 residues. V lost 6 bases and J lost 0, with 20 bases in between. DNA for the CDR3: TGTGCCAGCAGCACCACAAACGGGGGGGGGATGAACACTGAAGCTTTCTTT. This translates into CASSTTNGGGMNTEAFF.

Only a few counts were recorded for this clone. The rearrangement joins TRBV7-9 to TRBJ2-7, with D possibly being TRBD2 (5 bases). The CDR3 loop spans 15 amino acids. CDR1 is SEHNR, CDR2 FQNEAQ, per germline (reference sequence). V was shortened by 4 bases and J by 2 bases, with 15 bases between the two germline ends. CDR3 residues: CASSSVGVAPYEQYF. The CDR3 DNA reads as TGTGCCAGCAGCTCTGTGGGAGTGGCACCCTACGAGCAGTACTTC.

The CDR3 nucleotides read TGCGCCAGCAGCTGGTTCGACAGGGACCAAGAGACCCAGTACTTC. Translated: CASSWFDRDQETQYF. V usage is TRBV5-1 and J usage is TRBJ2-5; TRBD1 matches at 7 bases. V dropped 3 bases and J dropped 0; count of bases not matched to a gene: 5. CDR3 length equals 15 residues. Germline V gene data show CDR1 as SGHRS and CDR2 as YFSETQ.

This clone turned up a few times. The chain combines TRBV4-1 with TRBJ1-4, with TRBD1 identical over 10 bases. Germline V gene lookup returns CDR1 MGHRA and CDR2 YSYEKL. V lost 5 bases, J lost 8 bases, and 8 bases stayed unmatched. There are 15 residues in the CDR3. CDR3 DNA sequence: TGCGCCAGCAGCAAGACAGGGGGCCCGGGGGAAAAACTGTTTTTT. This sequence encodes CASSKTGGPGEKLFF.

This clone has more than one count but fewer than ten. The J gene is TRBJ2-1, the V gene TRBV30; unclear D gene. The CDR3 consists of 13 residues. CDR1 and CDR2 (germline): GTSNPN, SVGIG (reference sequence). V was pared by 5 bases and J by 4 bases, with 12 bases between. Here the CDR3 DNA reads TGTGCCTGGCTTATCCCAGGTTACAATGAGCAGTTCTTC. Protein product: CAWLIPGYNEQFF.

The CDR3 nucleotides read TGTGCCAGCAGTTTATCGGTAGCGGGAGTTATCACAGATACGCAGTATTTT. Translation gives CASSLSVAGVITDTQYF. This rearrangement joins TRBV27 to TRBJ2-3; 9 nucleotides line up with TRBD2. Germline loops: CDR1 MNHEY, CDR2 SMNVEV (reference sequence). Losses at the gene ends were 0 bases for V and 2 bases for J; bases not matched to a gene: 6. There are 17 residues in the CDR3.

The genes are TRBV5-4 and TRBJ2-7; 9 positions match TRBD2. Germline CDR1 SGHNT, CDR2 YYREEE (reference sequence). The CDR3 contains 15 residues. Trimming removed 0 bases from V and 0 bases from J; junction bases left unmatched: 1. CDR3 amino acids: CASSLGLAVSYEQYF. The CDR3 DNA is TGTGCCAGCAGCTTGGGACTAGCGGTCTCCTACGAGCAGTACTTC.

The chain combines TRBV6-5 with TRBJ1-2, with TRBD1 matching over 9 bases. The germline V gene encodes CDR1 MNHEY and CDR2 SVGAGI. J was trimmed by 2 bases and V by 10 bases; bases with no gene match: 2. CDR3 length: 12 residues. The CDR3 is CATGQGNYGYTF. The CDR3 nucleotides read TGTGCCACCGGACAGGGGAACTATGGCTACACCTTC.